The T cell receptor beta chain described here comes from a study of T-cell reconstitution after alpha-beta-depleted transplantation in children. The CDR3 length is 13 residues. The ends were cut back, 6 bases at V and 4 bases at J, with 10 bases in the middle. The V gene's germline CDR1 is MGHDK and CDR2 SYGVNS. It was with unique molecular identifiers that the TCRbeta library was prepared. TCRdb redid the calling of the PCR reads with MiXCR, one entry per CDR3 protein. The sample holds approximately 520,000 distinct CDR3 sequences, more than 9.5% seen once. This clonotype was counted ten times or more.

This sequence joins TRBV25-1 and TRBJ2-1; no clear D gene. The sequence was collected from a female patient aged 2-10 years who had a stem cell transplant for aplastic anemia, so the T cells may come from the graft donor. This specimen was PBMCs, mostly from graft donor cells, taken 180 days after TCRalphabeta/CD19-depleted stem cell transplant. CDR3 in amino acids: CASRRKPYNEQFF. The CDR3 nucleotides are TGTGCCAGCAGGAGGAAACCGTACAATGAGCAGTTCTTC.